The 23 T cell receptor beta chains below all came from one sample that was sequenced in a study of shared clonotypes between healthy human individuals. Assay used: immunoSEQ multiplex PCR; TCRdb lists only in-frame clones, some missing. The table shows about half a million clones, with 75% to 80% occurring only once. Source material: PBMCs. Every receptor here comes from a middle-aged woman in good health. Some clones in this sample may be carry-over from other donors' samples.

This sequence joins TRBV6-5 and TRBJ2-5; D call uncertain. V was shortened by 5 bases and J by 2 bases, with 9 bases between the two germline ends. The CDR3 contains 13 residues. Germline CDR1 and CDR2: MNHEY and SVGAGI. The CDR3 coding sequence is TGTGCCAGCAGTGAAGTTCGACAAGAGACCCAGTACTTC. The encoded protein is CASSEVRQETQYF.

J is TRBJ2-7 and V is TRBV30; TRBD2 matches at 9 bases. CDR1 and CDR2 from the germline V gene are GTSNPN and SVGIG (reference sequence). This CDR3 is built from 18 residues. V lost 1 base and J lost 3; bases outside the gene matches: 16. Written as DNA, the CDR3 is TGTGCCTGGAGTGCAAATCATCCGCTAGCGGGAACCTACTACGAGCAGTACTTC. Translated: CAWSANHPLAGTYYEQYF.

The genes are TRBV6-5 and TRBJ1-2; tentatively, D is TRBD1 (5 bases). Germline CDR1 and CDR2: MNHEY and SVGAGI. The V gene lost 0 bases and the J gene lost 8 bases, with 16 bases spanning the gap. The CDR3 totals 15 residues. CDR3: CASSYSSGGSKGYTF. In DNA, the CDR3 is TGTGCCAGCAGTTACTCGAGTGGGGGTAGTAAAGGCTACACCTTC.

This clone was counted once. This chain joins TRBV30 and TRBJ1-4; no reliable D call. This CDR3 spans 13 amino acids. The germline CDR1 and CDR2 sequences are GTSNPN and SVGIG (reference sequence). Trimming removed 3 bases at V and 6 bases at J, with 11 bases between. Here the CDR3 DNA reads TGTGCCTGGAGCGCCTCCGCCTATGAAAAACTGTTTTTT. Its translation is CAWSASAYEKLFF.

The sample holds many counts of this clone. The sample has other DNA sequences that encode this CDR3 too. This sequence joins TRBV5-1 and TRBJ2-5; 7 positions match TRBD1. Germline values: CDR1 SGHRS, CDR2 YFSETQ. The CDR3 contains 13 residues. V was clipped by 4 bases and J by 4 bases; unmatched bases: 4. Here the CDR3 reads CASSQQGLETQYF. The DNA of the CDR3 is TGCGCCAGCAGCCAACAGGGGTTAGAGACCCAGTACTTC.

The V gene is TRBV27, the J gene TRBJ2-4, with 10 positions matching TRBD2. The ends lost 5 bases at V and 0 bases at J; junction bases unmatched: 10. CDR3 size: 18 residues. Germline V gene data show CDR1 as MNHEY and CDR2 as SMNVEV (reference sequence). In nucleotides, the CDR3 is TGTGCCAGCAGTCCAAGACTAGCGGGTAACCTAGCCAAAAACATTCAGTACTTC. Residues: CASSPRLAGNLAKNIQYF.

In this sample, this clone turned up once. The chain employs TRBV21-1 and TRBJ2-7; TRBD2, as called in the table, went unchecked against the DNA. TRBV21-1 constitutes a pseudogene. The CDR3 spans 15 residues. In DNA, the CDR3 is TGTGCCAGCAGCATAGTAGCGGGAGGGCCTAACGAGCAGTACTTC. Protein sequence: CASSIVAGGPNEQYF.

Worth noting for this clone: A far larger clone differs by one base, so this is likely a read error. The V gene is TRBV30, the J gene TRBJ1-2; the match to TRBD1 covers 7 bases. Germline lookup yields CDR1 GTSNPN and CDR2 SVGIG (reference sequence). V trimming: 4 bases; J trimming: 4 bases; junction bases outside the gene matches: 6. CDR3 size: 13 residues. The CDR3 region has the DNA TGTGCCTGGACCCGAGGGGGCCTCTATGGCTACACCTTC. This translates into CAWTRGGLYGYTF.

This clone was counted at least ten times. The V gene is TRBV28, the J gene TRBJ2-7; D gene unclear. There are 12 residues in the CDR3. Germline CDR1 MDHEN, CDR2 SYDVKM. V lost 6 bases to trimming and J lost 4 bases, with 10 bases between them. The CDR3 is CASRSPSYEQYF. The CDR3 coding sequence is TGTGCCAGCAGGTCCCCCTCGTACGAGCAGTACTTC.

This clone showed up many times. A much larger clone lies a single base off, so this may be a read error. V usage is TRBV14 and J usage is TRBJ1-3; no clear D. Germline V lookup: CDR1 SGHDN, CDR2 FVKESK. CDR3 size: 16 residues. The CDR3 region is CASSQELQSSENTIYF. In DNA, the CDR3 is TGTGCCAGCAGCCAAGAATTGCAGAGCTCTGAAAACACCATATATTTT.

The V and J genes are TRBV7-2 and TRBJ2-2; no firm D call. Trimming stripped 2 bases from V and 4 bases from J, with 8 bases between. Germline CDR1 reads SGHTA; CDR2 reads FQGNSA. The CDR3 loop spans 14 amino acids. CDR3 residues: CASSLNSGTGELFF. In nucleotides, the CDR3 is TGTGCCAGCAGCTTAAACTCGGGCACCGGGGAGCTGTTTTTT. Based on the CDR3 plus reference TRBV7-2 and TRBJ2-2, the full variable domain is GAGVSQSPSNKVTEKGKDVELRCDPISGHTALYWYRQSLGQGLEFLIYFQGNSAPDKSGLPSDRFSAERTGGSVSTLTIQRTQQEDSAVYLCASSLNSGTGELFFGEGSRLTVL.

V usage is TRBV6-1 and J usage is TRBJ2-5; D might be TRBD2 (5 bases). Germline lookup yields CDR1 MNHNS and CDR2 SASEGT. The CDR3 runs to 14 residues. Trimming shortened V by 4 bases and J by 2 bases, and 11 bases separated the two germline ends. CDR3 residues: CASSVGEFQETQYF. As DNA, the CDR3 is TGTGCCAGCAGTGTTGGGGAGTTTCAAGAGACCCAGTACTTC.

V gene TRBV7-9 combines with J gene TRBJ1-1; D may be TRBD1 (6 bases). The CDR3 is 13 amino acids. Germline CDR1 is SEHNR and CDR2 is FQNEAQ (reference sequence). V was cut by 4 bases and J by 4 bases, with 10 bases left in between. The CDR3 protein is CASSSQGGTEAFF. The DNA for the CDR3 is TGTGCCAGCAGCTCACAGGGAGGCACTGAAGCTTTCTTT.

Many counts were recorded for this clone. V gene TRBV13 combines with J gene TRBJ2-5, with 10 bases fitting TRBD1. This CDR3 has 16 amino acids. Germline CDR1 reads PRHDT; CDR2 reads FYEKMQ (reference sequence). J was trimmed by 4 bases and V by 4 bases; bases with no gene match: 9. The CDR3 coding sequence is TGTGCCAGCAGCTCCCACCGGGACAGGGGCAGAGAGACCCAGTACTTC. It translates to CASSSHRDRGRETQYF.

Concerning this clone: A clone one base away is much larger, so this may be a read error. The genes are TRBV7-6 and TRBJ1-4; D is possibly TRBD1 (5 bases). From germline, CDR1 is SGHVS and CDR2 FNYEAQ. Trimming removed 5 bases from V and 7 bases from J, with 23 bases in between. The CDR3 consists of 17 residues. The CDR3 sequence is CASSTLVDSLVCEKLFF. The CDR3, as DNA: TGTGCCAGCAGCACCCTCGTAGACAGTTTGGTGTGTGAAAAACTGTTTTTT. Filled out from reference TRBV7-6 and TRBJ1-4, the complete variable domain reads GAGVSQSPRYKVTKRGQDVALRCDPISGHVSLYWYRQALGQGPEFLTYFNYEAQQDKSGLPNDRFSAERPEGSISTLTIQRTEQRDSAMYRCASSTLVDSLVCEKLFFGSGTQLSVL.

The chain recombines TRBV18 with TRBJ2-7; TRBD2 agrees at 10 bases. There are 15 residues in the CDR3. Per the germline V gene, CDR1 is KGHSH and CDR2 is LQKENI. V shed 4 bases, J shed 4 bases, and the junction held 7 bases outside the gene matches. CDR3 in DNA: TGTGCCAGCTCACAAACTGCAGCGGGAGGGTACGAGCAGTACTTC. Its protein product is CASSQTAAGGYEQYF. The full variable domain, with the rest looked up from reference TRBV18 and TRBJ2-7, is NAGVMQNPRHLVRRRGQEARLRCSPMKGHSHVYWYRQLPEEGLKFMVYLQKENIIDESGMPKERFSAEFPKEGPSILRIQQVVRGDSAAYFCASSQTAAGGYEQYFGPGTRLTVT.

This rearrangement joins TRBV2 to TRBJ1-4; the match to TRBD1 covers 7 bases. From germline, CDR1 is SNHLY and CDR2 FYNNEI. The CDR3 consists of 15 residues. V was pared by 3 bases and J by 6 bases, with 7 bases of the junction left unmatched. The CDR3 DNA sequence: TGTGCCAGCAGTGAGGCGACAGGGCGGGATGAAAAACTGTTTTTT. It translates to CASSEATGRDEKLFF.

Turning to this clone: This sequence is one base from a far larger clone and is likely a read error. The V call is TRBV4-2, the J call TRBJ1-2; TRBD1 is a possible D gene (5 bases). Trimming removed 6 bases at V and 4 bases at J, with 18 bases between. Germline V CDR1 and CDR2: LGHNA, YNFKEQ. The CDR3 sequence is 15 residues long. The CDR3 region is CASRPSGAESYGYTF. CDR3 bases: TGTGCCAGCAGACCATCCGGGGCCGAGTCCTATGGCTACACCTTC.

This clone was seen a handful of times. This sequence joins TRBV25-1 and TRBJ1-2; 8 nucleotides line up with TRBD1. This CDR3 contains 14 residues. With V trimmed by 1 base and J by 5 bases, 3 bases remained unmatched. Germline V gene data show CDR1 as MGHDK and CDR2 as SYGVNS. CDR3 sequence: CASSESRGRYGYTF. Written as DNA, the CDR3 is TGTGCCAGCAGTGAATCCAGGGGGCGATATGGCTACACCTTC.

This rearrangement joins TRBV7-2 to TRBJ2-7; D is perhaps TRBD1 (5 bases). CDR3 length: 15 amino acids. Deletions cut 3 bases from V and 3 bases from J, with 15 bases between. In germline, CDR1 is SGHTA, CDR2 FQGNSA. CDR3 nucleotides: TGTGCCAGCAGCTTGGCCGCACAGGCCAACTACGAGCAGTACTTC. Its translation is CASSLAAQANYEQYF.

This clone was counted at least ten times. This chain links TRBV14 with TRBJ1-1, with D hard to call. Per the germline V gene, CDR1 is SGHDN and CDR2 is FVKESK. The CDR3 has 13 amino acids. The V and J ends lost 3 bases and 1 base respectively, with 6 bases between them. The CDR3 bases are TGTGCCAGCAGCCAGGGCAAGAACACTGAAGCTTTCTTT. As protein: CASSQGKNTEAFF.

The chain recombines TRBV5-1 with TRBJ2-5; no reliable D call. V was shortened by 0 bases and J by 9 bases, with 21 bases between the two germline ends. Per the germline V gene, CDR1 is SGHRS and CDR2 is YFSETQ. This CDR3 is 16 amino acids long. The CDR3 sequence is CASSLETLGRTGPQYF. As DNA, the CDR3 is TGCGCCAGCAGCTTGGAAACCCTAGGGCGGACCGGTCCCCAGTACTTC.

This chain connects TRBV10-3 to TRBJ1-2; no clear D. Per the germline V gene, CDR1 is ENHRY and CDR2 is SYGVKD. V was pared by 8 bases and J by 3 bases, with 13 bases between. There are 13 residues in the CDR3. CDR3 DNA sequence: TGTGCCATCCACCCCGAGGGAGACTATGGCTACACCTTC. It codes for CAIHPEGDYGYTF.